This TCR beta chain is from a study of blood T cell repertoires in COVID-19. Overall study context: T cells, B-cell-depleted T cells, or PBMCs provided the cDNA or gDNA that served as material.

Participant reports of clinical history set cohort assignment. On this clone itself: Other DNA sequences in the same sample also yield this CDR3.

The germline V gene encodes CDR1 MDHEN and CDR2 SYDVKM. Trimming shortened V by 1 base and J by 0 bases, and 7 bases separated the two germline ends. This CDR3 is 14 amino acids long. The repertoire was sequenced with immunoSEQ multiplex PCR; TCRdb's copy has only in-frame clones and lacks some. Of 150,000 to 200,000 clones listed, roughly 84% are singletons. The rearrangement uses TRBV28 and TRBJ2-7, with a tentative D call TRBD2 (5 bases). The sequence came from a man aged 60 to 69 who had recovered from COVID-19. Sequencing input: PBMCs or T cells enriched from blood (not recorded which). The CDR3 region is CASSLSGTSYEQYF. The CDR3 nucleotides are TGTGCCAGCAGTTTATCGGGAACCTCCTACGAGCAGTACTTC.